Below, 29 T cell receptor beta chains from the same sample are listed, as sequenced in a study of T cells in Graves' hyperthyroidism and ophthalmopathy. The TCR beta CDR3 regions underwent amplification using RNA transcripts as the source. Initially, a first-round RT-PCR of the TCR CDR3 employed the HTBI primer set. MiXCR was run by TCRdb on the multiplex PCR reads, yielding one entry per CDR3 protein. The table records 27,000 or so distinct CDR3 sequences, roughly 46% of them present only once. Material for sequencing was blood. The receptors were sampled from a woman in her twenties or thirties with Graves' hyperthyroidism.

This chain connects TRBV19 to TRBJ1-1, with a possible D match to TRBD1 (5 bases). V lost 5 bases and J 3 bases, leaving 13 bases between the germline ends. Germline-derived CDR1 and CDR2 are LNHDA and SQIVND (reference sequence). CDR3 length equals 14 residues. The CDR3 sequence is CASSLGRSYTEAFF. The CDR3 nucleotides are TGTGCCAGTAGTTTGGGACGGTCTTACACTGAAGCTTTCTTT.

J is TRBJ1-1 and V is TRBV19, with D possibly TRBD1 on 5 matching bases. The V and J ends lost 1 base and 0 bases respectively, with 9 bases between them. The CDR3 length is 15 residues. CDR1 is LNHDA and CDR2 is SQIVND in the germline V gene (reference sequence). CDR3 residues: CASSIVRGLNTEAFF. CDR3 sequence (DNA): TGTGCCAGTAGTATAGTGAGGGGACTGAACACTGAAGCTTTCTTT.

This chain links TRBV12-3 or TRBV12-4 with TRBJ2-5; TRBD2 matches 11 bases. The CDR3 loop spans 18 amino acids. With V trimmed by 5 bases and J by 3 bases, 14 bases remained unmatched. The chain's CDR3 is CASSISGRAGGAEETQYF. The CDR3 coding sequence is TGTGCCAGCAGTATTAGCGGGAGGGCCGGAGGGGCCGAAGAGACCCAGTACTTC.

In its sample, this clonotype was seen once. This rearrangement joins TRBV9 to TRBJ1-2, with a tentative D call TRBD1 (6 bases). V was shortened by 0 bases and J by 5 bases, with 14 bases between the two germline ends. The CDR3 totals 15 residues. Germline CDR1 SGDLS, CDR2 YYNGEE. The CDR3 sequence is CASSVGGQGIYGYTF. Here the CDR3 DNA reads TGTGCCAGCAGCGTAGGTGGGCAGGGGATTTATGGCTACACCTTC. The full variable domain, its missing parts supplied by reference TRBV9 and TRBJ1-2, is DSGVTQTPKHLITATGQRVTLRCSPRSGDLSVYWYQQSLDQGLQFLIQYYNGEERAKGNILERFSAQQFPDLHSELNLSSLELGDSALYFCASSVGGQGIYGYTFGSGTRLTVV.

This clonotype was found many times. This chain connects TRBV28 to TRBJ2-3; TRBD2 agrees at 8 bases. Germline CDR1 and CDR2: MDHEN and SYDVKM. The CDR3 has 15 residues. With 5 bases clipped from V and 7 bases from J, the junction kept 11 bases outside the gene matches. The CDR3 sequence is CASSIPGLEQNTQYF. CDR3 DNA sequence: TGTGCCAGCAGTATACCGGGACTAGAGCAGAATACGCAGTATTTT.

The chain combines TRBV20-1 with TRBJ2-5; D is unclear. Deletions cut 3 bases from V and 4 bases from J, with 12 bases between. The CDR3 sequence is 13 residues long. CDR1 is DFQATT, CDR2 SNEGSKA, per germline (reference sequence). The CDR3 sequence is CSARMAGPETQYF. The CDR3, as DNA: TGCAGTGCTAGGATGGCAGGCCCAGAGACCCAGTACTTC.

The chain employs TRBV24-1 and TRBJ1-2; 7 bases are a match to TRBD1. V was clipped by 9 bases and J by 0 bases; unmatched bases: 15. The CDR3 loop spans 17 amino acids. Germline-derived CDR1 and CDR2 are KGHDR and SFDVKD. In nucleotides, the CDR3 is TGTGCCACCTATGGGCCCGGGGGGACAGAAACTAACTATGGCTACACCTTC. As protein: CATYGPGGTETNYGYTF.

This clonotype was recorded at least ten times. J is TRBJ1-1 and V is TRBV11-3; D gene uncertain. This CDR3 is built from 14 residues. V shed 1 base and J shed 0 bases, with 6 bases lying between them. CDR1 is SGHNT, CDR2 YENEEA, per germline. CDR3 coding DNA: TGTGCCAGCAGCTTAGGGGCTATGAACACTGAAGCTTTCTTT. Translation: CASSLGAMNTEAFF.

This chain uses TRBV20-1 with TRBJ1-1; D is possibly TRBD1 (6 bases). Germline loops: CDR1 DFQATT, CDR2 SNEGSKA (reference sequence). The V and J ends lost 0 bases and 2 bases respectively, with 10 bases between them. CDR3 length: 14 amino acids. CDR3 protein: CSARDGGPNTEAFF. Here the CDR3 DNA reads TGCAGTGCTAGAGATGGGGGCCCCAACACTGAAGCTTTCTTT.

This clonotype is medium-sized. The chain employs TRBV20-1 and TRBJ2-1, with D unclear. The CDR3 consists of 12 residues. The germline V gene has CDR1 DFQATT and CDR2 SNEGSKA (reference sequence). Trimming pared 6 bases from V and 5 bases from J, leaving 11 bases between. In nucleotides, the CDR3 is TGCAGTGCCCAAGGATTCAACAATGAGCAGTTCTTC. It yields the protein CSAQGFNNEQFF.

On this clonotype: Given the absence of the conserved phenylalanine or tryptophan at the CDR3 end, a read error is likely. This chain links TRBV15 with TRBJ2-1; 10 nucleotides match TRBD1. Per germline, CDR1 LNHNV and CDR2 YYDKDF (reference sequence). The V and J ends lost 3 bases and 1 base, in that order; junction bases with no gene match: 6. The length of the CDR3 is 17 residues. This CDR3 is CATSRTGGARSYNEQFL. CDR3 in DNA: TGTGCCACCAGCAGGACAGGGGGCGCGCGGTCCTACAATGAGCAGTTCCTC.

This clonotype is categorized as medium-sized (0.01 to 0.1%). The CDR3 region has the DNA TGCAGTGCTAGAGCCAGCCTCGAGCAGTACTTC. It is translated as CSARASLEQYF. V gene TRBV20-1 combines with J gene TRBJ2-7, with unresolved D. The ends were cut back, 1 base at V and 6 bases at J, with 7 bases in the middle. The CDR3 sequence is 11 residues long. Germline CDR1 and CDR2: DFQATT and SNEGSKA (reference sequence).

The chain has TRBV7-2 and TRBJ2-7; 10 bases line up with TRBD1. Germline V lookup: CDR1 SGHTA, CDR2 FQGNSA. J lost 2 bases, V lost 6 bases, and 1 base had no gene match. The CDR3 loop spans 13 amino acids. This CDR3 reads CASRDRGPYEQYF. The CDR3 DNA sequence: TGTGCCAGCAGAGACAGGGGGCCCTACGAGCAGTACTTC.

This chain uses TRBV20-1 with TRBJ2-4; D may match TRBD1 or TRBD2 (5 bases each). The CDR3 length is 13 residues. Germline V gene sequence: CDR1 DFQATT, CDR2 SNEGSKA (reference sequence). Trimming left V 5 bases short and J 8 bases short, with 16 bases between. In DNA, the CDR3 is TGCAGTGCTGGATCAGGGAGTCTGGACATTCAGTACTTC. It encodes CSAGSGSLDIQYF.

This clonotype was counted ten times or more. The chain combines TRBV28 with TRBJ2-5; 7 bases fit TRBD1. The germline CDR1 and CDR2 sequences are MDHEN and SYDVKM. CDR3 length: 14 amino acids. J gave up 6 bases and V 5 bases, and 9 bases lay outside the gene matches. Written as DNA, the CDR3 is TGTGCCAGCAGTCCGTTGACAGGGCAGAAGACCCAGTACTTC. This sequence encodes CASSPLTGQKTQYF.

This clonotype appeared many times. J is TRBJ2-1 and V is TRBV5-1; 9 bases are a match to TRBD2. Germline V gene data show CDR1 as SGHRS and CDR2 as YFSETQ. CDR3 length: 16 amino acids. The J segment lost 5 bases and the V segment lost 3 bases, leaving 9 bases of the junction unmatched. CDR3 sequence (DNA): TGCGCCAGCAGCTCTCGCGGGAGGGCGGGGGACAATGAGCAGTTCTTC. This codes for CASSSRGRAGDNEQFF.

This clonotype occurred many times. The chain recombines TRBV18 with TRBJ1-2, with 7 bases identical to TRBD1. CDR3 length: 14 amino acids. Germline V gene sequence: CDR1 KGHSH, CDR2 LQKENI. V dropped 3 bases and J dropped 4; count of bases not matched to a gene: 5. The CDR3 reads CASSPMGQTYGYTF. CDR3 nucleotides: TGTGCCAGCTCACCGATGGGACAGACCTATGGCTACACCTTC.

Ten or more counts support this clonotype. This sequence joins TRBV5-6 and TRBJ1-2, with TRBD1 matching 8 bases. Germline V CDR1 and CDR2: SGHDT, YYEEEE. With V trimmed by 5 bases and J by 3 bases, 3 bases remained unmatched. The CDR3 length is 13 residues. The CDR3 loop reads CASSPTGDYGYTF. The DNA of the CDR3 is TGTGCCAGCAGTCCGACAGGGGACTATGGCTACACCTTC.

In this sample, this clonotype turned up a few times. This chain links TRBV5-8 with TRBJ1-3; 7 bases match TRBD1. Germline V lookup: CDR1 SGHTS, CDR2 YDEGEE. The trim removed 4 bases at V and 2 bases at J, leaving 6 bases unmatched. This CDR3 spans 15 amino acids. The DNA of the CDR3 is TGTGCCAGCAGCAATGAGGGGGCAGCTGGAAACACCATATATTTT. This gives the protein CASSNEGAAGNTIYF.

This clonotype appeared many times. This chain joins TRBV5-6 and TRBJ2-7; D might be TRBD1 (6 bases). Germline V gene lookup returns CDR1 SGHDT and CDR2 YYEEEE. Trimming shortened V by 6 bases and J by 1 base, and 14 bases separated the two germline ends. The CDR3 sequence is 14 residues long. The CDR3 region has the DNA TGTGCCAGCACAGGGGACACCCATTCCTACGAGCAGTACTTC. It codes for CASTGDTHSYEQYF.

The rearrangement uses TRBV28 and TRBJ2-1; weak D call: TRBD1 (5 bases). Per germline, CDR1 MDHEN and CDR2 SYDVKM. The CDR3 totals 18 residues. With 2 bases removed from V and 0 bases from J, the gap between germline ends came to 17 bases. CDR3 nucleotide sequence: TGTGCCAGCAGTTTACCTCAGGGATTCCGGAGCTCCTACAATGAGCAGTTCTTC. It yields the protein CASSLPQGFRSSYNEQFF. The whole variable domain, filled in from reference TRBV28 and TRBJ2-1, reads DVKVTQSSRYLVKRTGEKVFLECVQDMDHENMFWYRQDPGLGLRLIYFSYDVKMKEKGDIPEGYSVSREKKERFSLILESASTNQTSMYLCASSLPQGFRSSYNEQFFGPGTRLTVL.

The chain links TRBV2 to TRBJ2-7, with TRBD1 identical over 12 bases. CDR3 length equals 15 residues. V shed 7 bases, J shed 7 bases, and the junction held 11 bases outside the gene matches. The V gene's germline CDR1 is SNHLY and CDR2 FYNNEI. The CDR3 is CASMGTGGGRQEQYF. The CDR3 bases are TGTGCCAGCATGGGGACAGGGGGCGGTCGACAGGAGCAGTACTTC.

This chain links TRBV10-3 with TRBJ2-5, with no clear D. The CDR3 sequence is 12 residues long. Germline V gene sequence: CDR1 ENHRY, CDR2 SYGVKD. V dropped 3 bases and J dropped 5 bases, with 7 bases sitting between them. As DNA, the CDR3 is TGTGCCATCAGTGACGTGGGTGAGACCCAGTACTTC. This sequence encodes CAISDVGETQYF.

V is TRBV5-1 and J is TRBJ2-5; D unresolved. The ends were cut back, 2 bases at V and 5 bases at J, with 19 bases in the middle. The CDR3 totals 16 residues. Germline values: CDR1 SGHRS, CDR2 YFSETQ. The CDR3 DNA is TGCGCCAGCAGCTTTGGGGAAAGTGGTGAAGGGGAGACCCAGTACTTC. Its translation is CASSFGESGEGETQYF.

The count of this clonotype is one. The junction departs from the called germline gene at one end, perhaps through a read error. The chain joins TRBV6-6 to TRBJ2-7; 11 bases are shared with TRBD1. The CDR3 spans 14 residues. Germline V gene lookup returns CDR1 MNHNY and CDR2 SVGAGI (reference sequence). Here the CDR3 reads CATTDRGHTGELYF. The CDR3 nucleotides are TGTGCCACCACGGACAGGGGGCACACCGGGGAGCTGTACTTC.

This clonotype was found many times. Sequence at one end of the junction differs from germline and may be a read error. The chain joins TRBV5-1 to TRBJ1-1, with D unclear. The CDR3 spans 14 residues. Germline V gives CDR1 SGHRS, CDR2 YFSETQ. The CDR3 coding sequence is TGCGCCGGCAGCTTGACCGTCGCGGACACTGAAGCTTTCTTT. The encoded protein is CAGSLTVADTEAFF.

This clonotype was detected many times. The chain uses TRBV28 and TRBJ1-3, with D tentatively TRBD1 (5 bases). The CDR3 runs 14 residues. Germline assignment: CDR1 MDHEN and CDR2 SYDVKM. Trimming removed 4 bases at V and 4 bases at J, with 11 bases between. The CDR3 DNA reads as TGTGCCAGCAGTTCCCCGGGGCAGGGAAACACCATATATTTT. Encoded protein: CASSSPGQGNTIYF.

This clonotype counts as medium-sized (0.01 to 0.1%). In DNA form, the CDR3 reads TGTGCCACCTCGGCAGGGGGGGCCTACGAGCAGTACTTC. Its translation is CATSAGGAYEQYF. The chain links TRBV24-1 to TRBJ2-7, with D possibly called TRBD1 or TRBD2 (7 bases each). This CDR3 has 13 residues. Per germline, CDR1 KGHDR and CDR2 SFDVKD. V lost 9 bases and J lost 2, with 13 bases in between.

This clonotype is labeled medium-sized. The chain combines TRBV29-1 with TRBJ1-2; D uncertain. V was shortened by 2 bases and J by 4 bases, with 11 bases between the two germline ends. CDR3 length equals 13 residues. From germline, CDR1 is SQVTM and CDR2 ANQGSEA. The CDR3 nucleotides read TGCAGCGTTGAAAGGGTCGGGAGCTATGGCTACACCTTC. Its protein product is CSVERVGSYGYTF.